This passage covers 13 T cell receptor beta chains from one sample sequenced in a study of cytomegalovirus exposure and HLA in healthy donors listed by TCRdb under 2017. Library generation was performed with the immunoSEQ multiplex PCR assay. For the multiplex PCR, a mixture combining 60 forward primers for TCR Vbeta segments and 13 reverse primers for TCR Jbeta segments was used. Not all clones reach the TCRdb copy of this immuneACCESS table, which keeps in-frame sequences only. Checked studies attribute under half of the gap to unresolved V genes and leave the rest unexplained. The sample records more than 110,000 clones, about 80% of which are singletons. About 2.2% of the sample belongs to the ten largest clones. Source material: PBMCs. These receptors were obtained from a man aged 25 to 45 in good health and CMV-seronegative.

This clone was observed a handful of times. The gene calls are TRBV7-9 and TRBJ1-1; possibly TRBD1 for D (6 bases). The CDR3 is 17 residues long. Trimming took 4 bases from V and 0 from J, leaving 18 bases between them. Germline CDR1 and CDR2: SEHNR and FQNEAQ (reference sequence). For the CDR3, the DNA is TGTGCCAGCAGCTCACCGGTGGGGGGGGCTTTGAACACTGAAGCTTTCTTT. Amino acids: CASSSPVGGALNTEAFF.

The V gene is TRBV29-1, the J gene TRBJ1-2; D is uncertain. V was clipped by 0 bases and J by 0 bases, with 8 bases between them. The CDR3 loop spans 14 amino acids. The germline gives CDR1 SQVTM, CDR2 ANQGSEA. CDR3 loop: CSVEDVQANYGYTF. The CDR3 nucleotides are TGCAGCGTTGAAGACGTACAAGCTAACTATGGCTACACCTTC.

The genes are TRBV5-1 and TRBJ1-2; TRBD1 aligns across 9 bases. V lost 0 bases and J lost 4; bases outside the gene matches: 1. Germline V gene sequence: CDR1 SGHRS, CDR2 YFSETQ. CDR3 length: 14 residues. CDR3 nucleotides: TGCGCCAGCAGCTTGGGACAGGGGGTCTATGGCTACACCTTC. Translating gives CASSLGQGVYGYTF.

This clone was observed once. The chain carries TRBV5-3 and TRBJ1-5, with 7 positions matching TRBD1. TRBV5-3 is known as an ORF, though its function is uncertain. The trim removed 4 bases at V and 6 bases at J, leaving 19 bases unmatched. CDR3 length: 18 residues. In DNA form, the CDR3 reads TGTGCCAGAAGCGAAACCGCACCAAACAAGGGGGCGGCTCAGCCCCAGCATTTT. Encoded protein: CARSETAPNKGAAQPQHF.

This clone appeared a single time. The V call is TRBV5-4, the J call TRBJ2-4, with a weak D call TRBD2 (6 bases). V dropped 2 bases and J dropped 6 bases, with 9 bases sitting between them. CDR1 is SGHNT and CDR2 is YYREEE in the germline V gene (reference sequence). This CDR3 is built from 13 residues. CDR3 bases: TGTGCCAGCAGCTTCGGGGGAGGAAACATTCAGTACTTC. Translation gives CASSFGGGNIQYF. Complete variable domain (other parts from reference TRBV5-4 and TRBJ2-4): ETGVTQSPTHLIKTRGQQVTLRCSSQSGHNTVSWYQQALGQGPQFIFQYYREEENGRGNFPPRFSGLQFPNYSSELNVNALELDDSALYLCASSFGGGNIQYFGAGTRLSVL.

CDR3: CASSHPGGGTLNTEAFF. The CDR3 DNA reads as TGCGCCAGCAGCCATCCGGGGGGGGGCACCTTGAACACTGAAGCTTTCTTT. This rearrangement joins TRBV4-1 to TRBJ1-1; D is perhaps TRBD1 (6 bases). Germline V gene sequence: CDR1 MGHRA, CDR2 YSYEKL. This CDR3 spans 17 amino acids. The V and J ends lost 3 bases and 0 bases respectively, with 17 bases between them.

The gene calls are TRBV5-1 and TRBJ2-1, with 11 bases that match TRBD1. The CDR3 contains 16 residues. Germline CDR1 SGHRS, CDR2 YFSETQ. The V gene end was trimmed by 0 bases and the J gene end by 5 bases; junction bases not matched to a gene: 4. As DNA, the CDR3 is TGCGCCAGCAGCTTGGCCCTGGGACAGGGGGACAATGAGCAGTTCTTC. Encoded protein: CASSLALGQGDNEQFF.

The genes are TRBV14 and TRBJ2-2; the D gene is possibly TRBD2 (6 bases). Per germline, CDR1 SGHDN and CDR2 FVKESK. V gave up 4 bases and J gave up 2 bases, with 8 bases separating them. The CDR3 has 14 amino acids. Here the CDR3 reads CASSLTRNTGELFF. CDR3 nucleotide sequence: TGTGCCAGCAGCCTGACTAGAAACACCGGGGAGCTGTTTTTT.

The rearrangement uses TRBV27 and TRBJ2-7; TRBD1 is a possible D gene (6 bases). The CDR3 is 16 residues long. V shed 5 bases and J shed 0 bases, with 17 bases lying between them. Germline V lookup: CDR1 MNHEY, CDR2 SMNVEV (reference sequence). This chain's CDR3 is CASSLQGRTFSYEQYF. The CDR3 DNA follows: TGTGCCAGCAGTCTGCAGGGGCGCACGTTCTCCTACGAGCAGTACTTC.

This chain links TRBV6-1 with TRBJ2-1, with TRBD2 matching over 8 bases. CDR1 and CDR2 from the germline V gene are MNHNS and SASEGT. V dropped 1 base and J dropped 7; count of bases not matched to a gene: 6. The length of the CDR3 is 15 residues. The CDR3 nucleotides are TGTGCCAGCAGTGAAGGACAAGCGGGAGCGAATGAGCAGTTCTTC. Its protein product is CASSEGQAGANEQFF.

The chain recombines TRBV6-5 with TRBJ2-1, with 11 bases aligning to TRBD2. The CDR3 covers 15 residues. Trimming took 6 bases from V and 9 from J; bases not matched to a gene: 10. Germline loops: CDR1 MNHEY, CDR2 SVGAGI. CDR3 coding DNA: TGTGCCAGCAGCCCCCTTAGCGGGGGGGCTGGTGAGCAGTTCTTC. Translating gives CASSPLSGGAGEQFF.

V usage is TRBV5-1 and J usage is TRBJ2-2; weak D call: TRBD1 (7 bases). The CDR3 length is 14 residues. Germline V gene data show CDR1 as SGHRS and CDR2 as YFSETQ. V was shortened by 8 bases and J by 7 bases, with 18 bases between the two germline ends. CDR3 sequence reads: CASTFGGGHGELFF. CDR3 nucleotides: TGCGCCAGTACTTTTGGAGGGGGCCACGGGGAGCTGTTTTTT.

The chain employs TRBV6-4 and TRBJ1-2; D gene uncertain. V was cut by 3 bases and J by 4 bases, with 15 bases left in between. The CDR3 is 15 amino acids. From germline, CDR1 is MRHNA and CDR2 SNTAGT. CDR3 sequence reads: CASSESGISSYGYTF. The CDR3 DNA sequence: TGTGCCAGCAGTGAATCCGGGATCAGCTCCTATGGCTACACCTTC.